The sequence of this TCR beta chain was determined in a study of graft-versus-host responses after intestinal transplantation. The overall study: Anti-thymocyte globulin was used for induction in all recipients, who then took tacrolimus and steroids for approximately 3 years.

The CDR3 is made up of 14 amino acids. Looked up from germline, CDR1 is SQVTM and CDR2 is ANQGSEA. Losses at the gene ends were 3 bases for V and 9 bases for J; bases not matched to a gene: 9. TCRdb keeps only in-frame clones here, not all; method: immunoSEQ multiplex PCR. The sample has approximately 8,700 clones, approximately 33% seen once; the top ten hold 4.5% to 6.5%. The receptor's source is a human patient who received an intestinal transplant. The material was alloreactive CD4+ T cells from a mixed lymphocyte reaction culture, obtained before intestinal transplant. Subset of the sample: CFSE-low proliferating T cells sorted from roughly six-day pre-transplant mixed lymphocyte reaction (GvH or HvG direction). The chain couples TRBV29-1 to TRBJ2-1, with 9 bases matching TRBD2. In DNA, the CDR3 is TGCAGCGTTGAGAGAGCTAGCGGGGAGTTTGAGCAGTTCTTC. This gives the protein CSVERASGEFEQFF.